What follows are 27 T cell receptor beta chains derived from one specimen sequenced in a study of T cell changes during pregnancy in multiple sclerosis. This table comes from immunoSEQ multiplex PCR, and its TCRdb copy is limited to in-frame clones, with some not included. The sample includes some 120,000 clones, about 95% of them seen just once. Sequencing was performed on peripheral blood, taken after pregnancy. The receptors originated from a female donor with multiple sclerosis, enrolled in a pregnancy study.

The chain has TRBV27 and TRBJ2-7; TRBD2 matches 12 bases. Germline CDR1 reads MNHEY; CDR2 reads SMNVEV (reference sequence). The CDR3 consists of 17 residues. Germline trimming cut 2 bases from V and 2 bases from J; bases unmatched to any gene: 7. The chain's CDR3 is CASSLRQLAGGPYEQYF. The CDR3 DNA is TGTGCCAGCAGTTTACGACAACTAGCGGGAGGTCCCTACGAGCAGTACTTC.

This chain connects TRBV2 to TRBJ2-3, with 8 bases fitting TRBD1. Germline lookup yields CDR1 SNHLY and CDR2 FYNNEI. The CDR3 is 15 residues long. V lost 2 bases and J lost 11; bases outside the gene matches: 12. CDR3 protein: CASSELQGAGSGQYF. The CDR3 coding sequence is TGTGCCAGCAGTGAACTCCAGGGGGCCGGGTCTGGGCAGTATTTT. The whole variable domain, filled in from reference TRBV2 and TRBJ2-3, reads EPEVTQTPSHQVTQMGQEVILRCVPISNHLYFYWYRQILGQKVEFLVSFYNNEISEKSEIFDDQFSVERPDGSNFTLKIRSTKLEDSAMYFCASSELQGAGSGQYFGPGTRLTVL.

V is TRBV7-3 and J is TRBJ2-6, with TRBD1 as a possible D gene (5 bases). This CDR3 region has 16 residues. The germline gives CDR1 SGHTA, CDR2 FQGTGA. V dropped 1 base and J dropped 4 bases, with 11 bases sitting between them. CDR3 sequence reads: CASSLISGFGANVLTF. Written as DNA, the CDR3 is TGTGCCAGCAGCTTAATTTCAGGGTTCGGGGCCAACGTCCTGACTTTC.

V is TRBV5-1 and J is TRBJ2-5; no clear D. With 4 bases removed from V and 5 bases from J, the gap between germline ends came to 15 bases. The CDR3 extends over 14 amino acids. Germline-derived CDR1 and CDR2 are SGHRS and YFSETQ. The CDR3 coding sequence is TGCGCCAGCAGCCTCGGGTCTCTGAGGGAGACCCAGTACTTC. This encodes CASSLGSLRETQYF.

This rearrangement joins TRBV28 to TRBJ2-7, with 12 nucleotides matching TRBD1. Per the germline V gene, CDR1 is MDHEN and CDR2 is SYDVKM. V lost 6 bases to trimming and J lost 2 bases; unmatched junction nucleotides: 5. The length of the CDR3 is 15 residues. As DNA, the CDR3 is TGTGCCAGCAGCCGGGGACAGGGGGCTCCCTACGAGCAGTACTTC. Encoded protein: CASSRGQGAPYEQYF.

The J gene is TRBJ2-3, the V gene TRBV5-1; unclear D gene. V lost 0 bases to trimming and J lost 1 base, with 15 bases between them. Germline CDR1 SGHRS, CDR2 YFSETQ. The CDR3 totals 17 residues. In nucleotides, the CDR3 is TGCGCCAGCAGCTTGGAGGCCAGAGGAATGGGCACAGATACGCAGTATTTT. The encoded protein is CASSLEARGMGTDTQYF.

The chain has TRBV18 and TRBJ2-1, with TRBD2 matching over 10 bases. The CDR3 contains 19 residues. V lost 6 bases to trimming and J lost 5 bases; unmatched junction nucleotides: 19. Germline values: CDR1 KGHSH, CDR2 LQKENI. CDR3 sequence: CASSELGASGRRFNNEQFF. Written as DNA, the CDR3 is TGTGCCAGCTCCGAGCTAGGCGCTAGCGGGAGAAGGTTTAACAATGAGCAGTTCTTC.

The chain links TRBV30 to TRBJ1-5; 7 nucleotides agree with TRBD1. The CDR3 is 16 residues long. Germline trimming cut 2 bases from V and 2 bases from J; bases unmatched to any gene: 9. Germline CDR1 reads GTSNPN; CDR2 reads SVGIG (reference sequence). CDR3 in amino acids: CAWSLQTGNGNQPQHF. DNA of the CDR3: TGTGCCTGGAGTCTCCAGACAGGGAACGGCAATCAGCCCCAGCATTTT.

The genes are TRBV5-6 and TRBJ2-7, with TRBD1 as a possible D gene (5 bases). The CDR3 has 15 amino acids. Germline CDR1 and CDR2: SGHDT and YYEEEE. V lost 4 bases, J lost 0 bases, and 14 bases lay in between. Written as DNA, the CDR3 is TGTGCCAGCAGCAGTGGACACGTAAGCTCCTACGAGCAGTACTTC. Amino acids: CASSSGHVSSYEQYF.

Written as DNA, the CDR3 is TGTGCCAGCAGCTTACTAGCGGGGTCCTACAATGAGCAGTTCTTC. Encoded protein: CASSLLAGSYNEQFF. The chain uses TRBV7-3 and TRBJ2-1; 9 nucleotides agree with TRBD2. Trimming cost V 2 bases and J 1 base; bases outside gene matches: 0. CDR3 size: 15 residues. Germline loops: CDR1 SGHTA, CDR2 FQGTGA.

The CDR3 DNA sequence: TGTGCCAGCAGTGAGCAGACTCTACGCTCTGGAAACACCATATATTTT. Translation gives CASSEQTLRSGNTIYF. The V and J genes are TRBV2 and TRBJ1-3; no clear D. CDR1 and CDR2 (germline): SNHLY, FYNNEI. V lost 3 bases, J lost 0 bases, and 12 bases lay in between. The CDR3 loop spans 16 amino acids.

CDR3 coding DNA: TGTGCCAGCAGTGATCCGGGACTAGCGTCAGATACGCAGTATTTT. Translation: CASSDPGLASDTQYF. The chain couples TRBV7-9 to TRBJ2-3; 10 bases agree with TRBD2. The CDR3 sequence is 15 residues long. V trimming: 6 bases; J trimming: 4 bases; junction bases outside the gene matches: 7. Per germline, CDR1 SEHNR and CDR2 FQNEAQ (reference sequence).

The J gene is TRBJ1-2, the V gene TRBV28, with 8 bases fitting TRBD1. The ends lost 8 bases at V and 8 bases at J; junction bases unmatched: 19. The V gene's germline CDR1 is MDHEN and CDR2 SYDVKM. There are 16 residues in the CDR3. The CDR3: CASVKGQGPRSVGYTF. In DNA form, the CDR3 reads TGTGCCAGCGTGAAAGGACAGGGCCCCCGCTCTGTCGGCTACACCTTC.

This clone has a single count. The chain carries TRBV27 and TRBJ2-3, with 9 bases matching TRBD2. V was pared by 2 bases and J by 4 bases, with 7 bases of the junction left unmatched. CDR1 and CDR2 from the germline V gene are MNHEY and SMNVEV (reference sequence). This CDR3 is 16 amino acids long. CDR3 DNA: TGTGCCAGCAGTTTAGTCGCTAGCGGGGCCTCAGATACGCAGTATTTT. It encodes CASSLVASGASDTQYF.

In nucleotides, the CDR3 is TGTGCCAGCAGTGAGGTAGCGGGGGCTCAAGACTACGAGCAGTACTTC. Translation gives CASSEVAGAQDYEQYF. V usage is TRBV2 and J usage is TRBJ2-7; 9 bases agree with TRBD2. After removal of 3 bases from V and 3 bases from J, the junction contained 9 bases not matched to a gene. Germline V gene lookup returns CDR1 SNHLY and CDR2 FYNNEI. The CDR3 length is 16 residues.

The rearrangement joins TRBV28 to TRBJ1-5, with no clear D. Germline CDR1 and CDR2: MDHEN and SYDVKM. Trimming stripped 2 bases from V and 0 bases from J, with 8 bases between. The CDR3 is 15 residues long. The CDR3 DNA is TGTGCCAGCAGTTTACTGCAGGCTAGCAATCAGCCCCAGCATTTT. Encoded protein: CASSLLQASNQPQHF.

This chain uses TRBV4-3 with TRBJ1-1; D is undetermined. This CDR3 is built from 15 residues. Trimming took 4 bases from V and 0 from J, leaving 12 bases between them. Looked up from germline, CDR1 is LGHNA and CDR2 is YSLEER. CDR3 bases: TGCGCCAGCAGCCCAGCGAGGTTTGTGAACACTGAAGCTTTCTTT. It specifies CASSPARFVNTEAFF.

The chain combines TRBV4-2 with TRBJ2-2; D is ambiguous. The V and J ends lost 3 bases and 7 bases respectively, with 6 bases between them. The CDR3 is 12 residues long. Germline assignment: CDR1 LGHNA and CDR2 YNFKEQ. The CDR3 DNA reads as TGTGCCAGCAGCCATGAGCTCGGGGAGCTGTTTTTT. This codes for CASSHELGELFF.

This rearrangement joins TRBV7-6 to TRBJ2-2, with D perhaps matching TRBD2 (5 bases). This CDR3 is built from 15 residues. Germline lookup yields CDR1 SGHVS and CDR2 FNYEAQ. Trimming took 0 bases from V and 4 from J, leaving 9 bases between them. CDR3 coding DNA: TGTGCCAGCAGCTTAGCGACGGCGGGCACCGGGGAGCTGTTTTTT. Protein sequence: CASSLATAGTGELFF.

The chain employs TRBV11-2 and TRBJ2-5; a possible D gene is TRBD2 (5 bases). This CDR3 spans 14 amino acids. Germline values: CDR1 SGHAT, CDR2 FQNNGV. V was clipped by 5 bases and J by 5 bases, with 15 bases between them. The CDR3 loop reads CASSRERGRETQYF. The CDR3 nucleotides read TGTGCCAGCAGCCGTGAACGGGGTAGGGAGACCCAGTACTTC. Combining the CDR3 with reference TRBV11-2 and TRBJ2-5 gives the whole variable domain EAGVAQSPRYKIIEKRQSVAFWCNPISGHATLYWYQQILGQGPKLLIQFQNNGVVDDSQLPKDRFSAERLKGVDSTLKIQPAKLEDSAVYLCASSRERGRETQYFGPGTRLLVL.

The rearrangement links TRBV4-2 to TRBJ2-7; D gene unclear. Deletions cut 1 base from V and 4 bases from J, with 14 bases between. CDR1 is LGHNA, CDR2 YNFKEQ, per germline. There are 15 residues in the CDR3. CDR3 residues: CASSQGSPGSYEQYF. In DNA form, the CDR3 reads TGTGCCAGCAGCCAAGGATCCCCGGGTTCTTACGAGCAGTACTTC.

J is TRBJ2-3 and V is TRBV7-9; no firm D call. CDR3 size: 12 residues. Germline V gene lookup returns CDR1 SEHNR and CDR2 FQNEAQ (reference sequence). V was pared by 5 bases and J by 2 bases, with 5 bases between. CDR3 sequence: CASSINTDTQYF. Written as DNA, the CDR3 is TGTGCCAGCAGCATTAACACAGATACGCAGTATTTT.

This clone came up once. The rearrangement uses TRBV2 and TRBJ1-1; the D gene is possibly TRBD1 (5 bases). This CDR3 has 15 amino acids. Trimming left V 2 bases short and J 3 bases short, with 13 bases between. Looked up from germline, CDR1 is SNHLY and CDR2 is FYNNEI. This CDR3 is CASSERRVVDTEAFF. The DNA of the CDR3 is TGTGCCAGCAGTGAACGCAGGGTAGTGGACACTGAAGCTTTCTTT.

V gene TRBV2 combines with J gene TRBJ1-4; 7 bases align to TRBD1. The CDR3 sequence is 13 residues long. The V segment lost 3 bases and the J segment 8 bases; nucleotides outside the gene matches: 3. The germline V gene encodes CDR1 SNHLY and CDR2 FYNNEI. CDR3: CASSDRGEEKLFF. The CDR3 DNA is TGTGCCAGCAGTGACAGGGGGGAAGAAAAACTGTTTTTT.

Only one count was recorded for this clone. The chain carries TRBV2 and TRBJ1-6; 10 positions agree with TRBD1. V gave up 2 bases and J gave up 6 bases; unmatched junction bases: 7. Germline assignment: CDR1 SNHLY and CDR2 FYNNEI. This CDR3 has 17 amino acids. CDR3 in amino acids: CASSEQSGQGINSPLHF. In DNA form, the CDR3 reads TGTGCCAGCAGTGAACAGTCGGGACAGGGGATTAATTCACCCCTCCACTTT.

CDR3 DNA: TGTGCCAGCAGATTAGGGACAGCAACTAATGAAAAACTGTTTTTT. The encoded protein is CASRLGTATNEKLFF. The J gene is TRBJ1-4, the V gene TRBV27; 7 nucleotides line up with TRBD1. The V gene's germline CDR1 is MNHEY and CDR2 SMNVEV (reference sequence). V dropped 6 bases and J dropped 0; count of bases not matched to a gene: 4. This CDR3 has 15 residues.

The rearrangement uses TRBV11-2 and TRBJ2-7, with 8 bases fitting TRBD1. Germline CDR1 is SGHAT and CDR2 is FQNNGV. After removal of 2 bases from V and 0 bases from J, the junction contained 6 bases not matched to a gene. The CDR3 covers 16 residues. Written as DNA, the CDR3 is TGTGCCAGCAGCTTACAGGGGGCTTTAGCCTCCTACGAGCAGTACTTC. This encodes CASSLQGALASYEQYF.